This TCR beta chain was sequenced during a study of cytomegalovirus exposure and HLA in healthy donors. Losses at the gene ends were 4 bases for V and 6 bases for J; bases not matched to a gene: 6. Germline CDR1 reads SGHDT; CDR2 reads YYEEEE. The CDR3 sequence is 14 residues long. Study-level results: The likely origin of a cluster of highly shared sequence variants was a sequencing artifact.

Each donor's status was that of a healthy bone marrow donor. The PCR ran on 60 Vbeta and 13 Jbeta primers. TCRdb's copy holds only in-frame clones and misses some; the assay was immunoSEQ multiplex PCR. Among some 140,000 clones listed, 70% to 80% were seen once. As regards this clone: Its antigen remains unknown.

Sequencing was done on a sample of PBMCs. The chain recombines TRBV5-6 with TRBJ1-5; 8 nucleotides match TRBD1. The clonotype was recovered from a female donor in good health and CMV-seronegative. This chain's CDR3 is CASSGDRGGQPQHF. The CDR3 DNA follows: TGTGCCAGCAGCGGCGACAGGGGTGGTCAGCCCCAGCATTTT.